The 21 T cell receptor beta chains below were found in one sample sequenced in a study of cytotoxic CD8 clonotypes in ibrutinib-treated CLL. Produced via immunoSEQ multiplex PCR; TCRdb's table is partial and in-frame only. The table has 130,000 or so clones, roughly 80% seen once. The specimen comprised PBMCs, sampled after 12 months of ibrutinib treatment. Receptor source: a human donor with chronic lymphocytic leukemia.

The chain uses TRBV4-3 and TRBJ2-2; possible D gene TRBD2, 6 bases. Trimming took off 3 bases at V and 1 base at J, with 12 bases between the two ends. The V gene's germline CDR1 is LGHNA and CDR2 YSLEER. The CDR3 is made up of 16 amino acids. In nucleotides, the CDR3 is TGCGCCAGCAGCCAGTCCGGGACTTTGAACACCGGGGAGCTGTTTTTT. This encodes CASSQSGTLNTGELFF.

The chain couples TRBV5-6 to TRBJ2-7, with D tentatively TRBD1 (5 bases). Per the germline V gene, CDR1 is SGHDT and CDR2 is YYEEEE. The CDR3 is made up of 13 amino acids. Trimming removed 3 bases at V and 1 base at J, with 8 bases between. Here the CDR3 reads CASSWGRSYEQYF. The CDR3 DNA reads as TGTGCCAGCAGCTGGGGCAGATCCTACGAGCAGTACTTC.

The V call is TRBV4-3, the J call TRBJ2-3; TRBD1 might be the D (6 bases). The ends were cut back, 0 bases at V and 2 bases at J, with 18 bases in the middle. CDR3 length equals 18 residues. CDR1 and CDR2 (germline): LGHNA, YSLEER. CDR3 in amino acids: CASSQEWGQTPPTDTQYF. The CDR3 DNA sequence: TGCGCCAGCAGCCAAGAATGGGGGCAGACGCCGCCCACAGATACGCAGTATTTT.

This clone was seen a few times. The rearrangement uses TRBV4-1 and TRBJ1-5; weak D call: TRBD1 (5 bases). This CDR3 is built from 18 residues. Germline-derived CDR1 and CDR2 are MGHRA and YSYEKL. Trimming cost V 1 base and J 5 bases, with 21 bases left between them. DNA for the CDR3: TGCGCCAGCAGCCAAGCTCTGTCGACAGTCGCATTTCATCAGCCCCAGCATTTT. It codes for CASSQALSTVAFHQPQHF.

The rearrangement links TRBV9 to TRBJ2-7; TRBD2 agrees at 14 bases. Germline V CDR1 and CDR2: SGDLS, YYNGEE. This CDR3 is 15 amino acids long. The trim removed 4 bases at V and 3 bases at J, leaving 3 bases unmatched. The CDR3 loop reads CASSPTSGGGYEQYF. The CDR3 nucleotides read TGTGCCAGCAGCCCGACTAGCGGGGGGGGCTACGAGCAGTACTTC.

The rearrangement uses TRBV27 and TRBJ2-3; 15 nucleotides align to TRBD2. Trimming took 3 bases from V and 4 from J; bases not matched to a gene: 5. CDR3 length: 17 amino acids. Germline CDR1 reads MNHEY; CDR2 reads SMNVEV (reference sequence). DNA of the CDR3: TGTGCCAGCAGTTTTTCCGGACTAGCGGGGGGGCCAGATACGCAGTATTTT. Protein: CASSFSGLAGGPDTQYF.

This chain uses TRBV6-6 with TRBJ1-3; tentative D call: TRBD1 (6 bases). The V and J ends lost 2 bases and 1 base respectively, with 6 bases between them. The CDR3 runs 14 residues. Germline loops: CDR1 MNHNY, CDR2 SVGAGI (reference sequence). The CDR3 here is CASSYDRSGNTIYF. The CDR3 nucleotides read TGTGCCAGCAGTTACGACAGGTCTGGAAACACCATATATTTT.

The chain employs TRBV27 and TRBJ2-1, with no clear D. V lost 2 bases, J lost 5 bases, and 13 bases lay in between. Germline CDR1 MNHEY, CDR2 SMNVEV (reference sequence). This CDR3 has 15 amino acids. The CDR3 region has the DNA TGTGCCAGCAGTTTAAGGTTTACCCGCGACAATGAGCAGTTCTTC. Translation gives CASSLRFTRDNEQFF.

The CDR3 DNA follows: TGTGCCAGCAGTTTATCGAGCGGTCAAGATGGCTACACCTTC. This gives the protein CASSLSSGQDGYTF. The rearrangement joins TRBV27 to TRBJ1-2; no firm D call. CDR1 MNHEY and CDR2 SMNVEV come from the germline V gene (reference sequence). V was clipped by 0 bases and J by 6 bases, with 11 bases between them. CDR3 length equals 14 residues.

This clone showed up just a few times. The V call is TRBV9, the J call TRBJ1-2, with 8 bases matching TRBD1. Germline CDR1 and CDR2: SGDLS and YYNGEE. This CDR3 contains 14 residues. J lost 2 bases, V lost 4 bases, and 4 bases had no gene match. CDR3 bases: TGTGCCAGCAGCACCCGGACAGGGAACTATGGCTACACCTTC. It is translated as CASSTRTGNYGYTF.

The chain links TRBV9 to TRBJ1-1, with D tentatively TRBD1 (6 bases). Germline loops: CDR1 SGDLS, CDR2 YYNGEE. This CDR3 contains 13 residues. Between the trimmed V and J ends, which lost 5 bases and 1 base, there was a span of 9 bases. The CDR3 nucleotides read TGTGCCAGCAGAAGACAGGAGAACACTGAAGCTTTCTTT. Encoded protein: CASRRQENTEAFF.

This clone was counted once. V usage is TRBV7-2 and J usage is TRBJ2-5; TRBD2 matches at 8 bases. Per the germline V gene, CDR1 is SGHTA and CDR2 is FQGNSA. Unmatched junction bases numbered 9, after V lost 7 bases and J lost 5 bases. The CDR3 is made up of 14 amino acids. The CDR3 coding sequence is TGTGCCAGCAAGCCGGGGGGGCCGGGGGAGACCCAGTACTTC. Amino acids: CASKPGGPGETQYF.

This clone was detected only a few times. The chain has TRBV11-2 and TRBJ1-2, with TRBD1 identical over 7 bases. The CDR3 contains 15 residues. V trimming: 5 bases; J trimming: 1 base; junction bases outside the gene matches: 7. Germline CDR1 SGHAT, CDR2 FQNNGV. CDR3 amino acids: CASSADRVVNYGYTF. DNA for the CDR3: TGTGCCAGCAGCGCTGACAGGGTAGTTAACTATGGCTACACCTTC.

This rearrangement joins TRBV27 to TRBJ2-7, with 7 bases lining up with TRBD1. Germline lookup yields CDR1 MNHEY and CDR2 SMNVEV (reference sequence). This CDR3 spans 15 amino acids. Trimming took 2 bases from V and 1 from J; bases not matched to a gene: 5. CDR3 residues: CASSLGWTGSYEQYF. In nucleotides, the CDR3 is TGTGCCAGCAGTTTAGGGTGGACAGGTTCCTACGAGCAGTACTTC.

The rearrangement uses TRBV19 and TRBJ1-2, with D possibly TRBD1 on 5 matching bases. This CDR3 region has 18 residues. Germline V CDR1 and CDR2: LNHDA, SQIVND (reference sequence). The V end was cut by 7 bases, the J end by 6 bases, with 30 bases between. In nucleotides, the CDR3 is TGTGCCAGTATACCGCAGGCGTTTCAAGGGGAACTTCCCCATGGCTACACCTTC. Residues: CASIPQAFQGELPHGYTF.

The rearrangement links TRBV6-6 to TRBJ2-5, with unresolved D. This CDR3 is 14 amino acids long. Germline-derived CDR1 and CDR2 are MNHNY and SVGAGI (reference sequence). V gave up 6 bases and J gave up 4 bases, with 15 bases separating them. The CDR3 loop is CASSRAESLETQYF. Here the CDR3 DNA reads TGTGCCAGCAGCCGGGCCGAAAGTTTAGAGACCCAGTACTTC.

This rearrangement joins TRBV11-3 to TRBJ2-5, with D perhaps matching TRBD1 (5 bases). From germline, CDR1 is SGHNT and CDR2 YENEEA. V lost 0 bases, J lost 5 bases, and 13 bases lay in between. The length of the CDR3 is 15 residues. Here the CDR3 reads CASSLDGALGETQYF. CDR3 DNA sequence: TGTGCCAGCAGCTTAGATGGGGCGCTAGGGGAGACCCAGTACTTC.

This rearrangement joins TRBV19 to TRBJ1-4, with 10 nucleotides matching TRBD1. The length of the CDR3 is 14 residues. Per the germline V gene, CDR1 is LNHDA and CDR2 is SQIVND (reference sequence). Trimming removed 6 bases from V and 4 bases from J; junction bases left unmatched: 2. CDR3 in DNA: TGTGCCAGTAGGTGGACAGGGGGTAATGAAAAACTGTTTTTT. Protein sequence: CASRWTGGNEKLFF.

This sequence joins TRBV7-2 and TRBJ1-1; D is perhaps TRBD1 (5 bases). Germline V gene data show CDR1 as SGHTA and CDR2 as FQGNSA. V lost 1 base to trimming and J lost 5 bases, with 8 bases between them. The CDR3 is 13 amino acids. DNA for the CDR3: TGTGCCAGCAGCTTAGAGAGGGGAACTGAAGCTTTCTTT. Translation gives CASSLERGTEAFF.

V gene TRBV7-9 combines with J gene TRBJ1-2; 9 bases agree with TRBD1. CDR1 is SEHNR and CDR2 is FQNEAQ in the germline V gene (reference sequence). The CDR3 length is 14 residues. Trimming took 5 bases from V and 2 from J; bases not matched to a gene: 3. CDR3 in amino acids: CASSVGQGNYGYTF. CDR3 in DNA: TGTGCCAGCAGCGTGGGACAGGGAAACTATGGCTACACCTTC.

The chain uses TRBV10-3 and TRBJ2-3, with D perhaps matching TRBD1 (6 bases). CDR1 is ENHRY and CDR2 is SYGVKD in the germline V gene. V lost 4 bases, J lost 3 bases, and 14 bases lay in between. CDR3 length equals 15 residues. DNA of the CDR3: TGTGCCATCAGTGGGTCAGGGGCGCGTACAGATACGCAGTATTTT. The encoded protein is CAISGSGARTDTQYF.